These 5 T cell receptor beta chains were sequenced from one sample in a study of blood T cell repertoires in COVID-19. Only in-frame clones appear in the TCRdb table, and some are missing; sequencing was by immunoSEQ multiplex PCR. The sample lists hundreds of thousands of clones, roughly 90% seen once, with 1.4% to 1.5% in the top ten. Sequencing was done on a sample of peripheral blood. The receptors come from a woman aged 25 to 45 with active or convalescent COVID-19.

The genes are TRBV13 and TRBJ2-3, with 14 bases identical to TRBD2. The germline CDR1 and CDR2 sequences are PRHDT and FYEKMQ (reference sequence). This CDR3 is 18 amino acids long. V dropped 8 bases and J dropped 1; count of bases not matched to a gene: 11. The CDR3 coding sequence is TGTGCCAGCGACGGTGGGACTAGCGGGGGATGGGGCACAGATACGCAGTATTTT. This translates into CASDGGTSGGWGTDTQYF. Filled out from reference TRBV13 and TRBJ2-3, the complete variable domain reads AAGVIQSPRHLIKEKRETATLKCYPIPRHDTVYWYQQGPGQDPQFLISFYEKMQSDKGSIPDRFSAQQFSDYHSELNMSSLELGDSALYFCASDGGTSGGWGTDTQYFGPGTRLTVL.

The chain has TRBV14 and TRBJ2-1; 11 bases line up with TRBD2. Germline CDR1 and CDR2: SGHDN and FVKESK. J was trimmed by 8 bases and V by 4 bases; bases with no gene match: 10. This CDR3 is 16 amino acids long. CDR3 protein: CASSPEVAGGPYEQFF. The CDR3 DNA follows: TGTGCCAGCAGCCCCGAGGTAGCGGGAGGGCCATATGAGCAGTTCTTC.

The V and J genes are TRBV11-2 and TRBJ1-1, with D tentatively TRBD1 (5 bases). Germline assignment: CDR1 SGHAT and CDR2 FQNNGV. The V end lost 0 bases, the J end lost 1 base, and 18 bases lay between the germline ends. There are 18 residues in the CDR3. The DNA of the CDR3 is TGTGCCAGCAGCTTAGATTGGTTTTCGGACGGGGGGAACACTGAAGCTTTCTTT. Amino acid sequence: CASSLDWFSDGGNTEAFF.

CDR3 nucleotides: TGTGCTAGTGCCTGGACAGGGACGGAACAAGAGACCCAGTACTTC. This sequence encodes CASAWTGTEQETQYF. The chain is built from TRBV12-5 and TRBJ2-5, with 8 bases fitting TRBD1. Germline trimming cut 7 bases from V and 2 bases from J; bases unmatched to any gene: 9. This CDR3 is 15 amino acids long. Germline CDR1 is LGHNT and CDR2 is FRNRAP.

This chain links TRBV18 with TRBJ2-7, with 10 bases lining up with TRBD1. J lost 6 bases, V lost 3 bases, and 11 bases had no gene match. Germline CDR1 and CDR2: KGHSH and LQKENI. CDR3 length: 16 residues. The CDR3 reads CASSPFIQGQGTEQYF. The DNA of the CDR3 is TGTGCCAGCTCACCCTTCATACAGGGACAGGGGACCGAGCAGTACTTC.